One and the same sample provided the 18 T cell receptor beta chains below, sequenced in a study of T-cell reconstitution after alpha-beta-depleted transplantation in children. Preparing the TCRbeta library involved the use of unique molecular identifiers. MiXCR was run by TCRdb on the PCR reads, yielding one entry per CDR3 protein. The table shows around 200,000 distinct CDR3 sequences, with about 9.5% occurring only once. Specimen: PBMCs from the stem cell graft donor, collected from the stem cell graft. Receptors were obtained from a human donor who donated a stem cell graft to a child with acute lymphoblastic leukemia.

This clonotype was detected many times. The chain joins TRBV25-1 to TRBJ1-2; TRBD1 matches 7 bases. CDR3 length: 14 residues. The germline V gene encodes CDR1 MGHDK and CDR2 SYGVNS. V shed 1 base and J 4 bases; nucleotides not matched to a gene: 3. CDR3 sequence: CASSEWTGPYGYTF. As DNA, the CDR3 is TGTGCCAGCAGTGAATGGACAGGCCCCTATGGCTACACCTTC.

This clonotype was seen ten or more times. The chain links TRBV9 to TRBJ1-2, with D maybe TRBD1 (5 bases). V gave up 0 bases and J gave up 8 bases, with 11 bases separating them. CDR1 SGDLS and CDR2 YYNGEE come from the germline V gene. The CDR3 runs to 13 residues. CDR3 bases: TGTGCCAGCAGCGTAGCTTGGGGGGGAGGCTACACCTTC. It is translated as CASSVAWGGGYTF. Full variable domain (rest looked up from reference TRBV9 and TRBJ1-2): DSGVTQTPKHLITATGQRVTLRCSPRSGDLSVYWYQQSLDQGLQFLIQYYNGEERAKGNILERFSAQQFPDLHSELNLSSLELGDSALYFCASSVAWGGGYTFGSGTRLTVV.

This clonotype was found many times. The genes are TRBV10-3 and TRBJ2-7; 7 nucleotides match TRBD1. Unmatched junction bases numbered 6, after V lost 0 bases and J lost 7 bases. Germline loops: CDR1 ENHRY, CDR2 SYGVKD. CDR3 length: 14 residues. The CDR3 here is CAISESGGLREQYF. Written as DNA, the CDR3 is TGTGCCATCAGTGAGTCAGGGGGCCTGAGGGAGCAGTACTTC.

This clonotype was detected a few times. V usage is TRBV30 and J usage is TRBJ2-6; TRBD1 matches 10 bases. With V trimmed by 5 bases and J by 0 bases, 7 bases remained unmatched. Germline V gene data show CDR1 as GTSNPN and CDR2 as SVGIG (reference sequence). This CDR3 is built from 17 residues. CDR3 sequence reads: CAWFRDRGHSGANVLTF. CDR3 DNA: TGTGCCTGGTTCCGGGACAGGGGCCACTCTGGGGCCAACGTCCTGACTTTC.

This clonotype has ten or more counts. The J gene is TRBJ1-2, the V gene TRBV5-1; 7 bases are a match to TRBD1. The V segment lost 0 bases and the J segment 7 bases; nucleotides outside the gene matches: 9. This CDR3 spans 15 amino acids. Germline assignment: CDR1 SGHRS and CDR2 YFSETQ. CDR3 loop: CASSLAPSGGSGYTF. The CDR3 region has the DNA TGCGCCAGCAGCTTGGCTCCTTCAGGGGGAAGTGGCTACACCTTC.

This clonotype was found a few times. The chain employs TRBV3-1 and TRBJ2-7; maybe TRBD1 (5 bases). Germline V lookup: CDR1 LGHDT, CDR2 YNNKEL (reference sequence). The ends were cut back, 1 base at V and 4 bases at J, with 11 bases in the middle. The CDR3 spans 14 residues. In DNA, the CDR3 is TGTGCCAGCAGCCAAGCAAGGACAAAGTACGAGCAGTACTTC. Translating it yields CASSQARTKYEQYF.

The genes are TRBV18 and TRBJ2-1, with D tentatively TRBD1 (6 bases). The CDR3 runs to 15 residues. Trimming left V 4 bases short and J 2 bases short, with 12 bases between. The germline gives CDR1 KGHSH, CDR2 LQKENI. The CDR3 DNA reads TGTGCCAGCTCACACGACAGGTCTACCTACAATGAGCAGTTCTTC. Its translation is CASSHDRSTYNEQFF.

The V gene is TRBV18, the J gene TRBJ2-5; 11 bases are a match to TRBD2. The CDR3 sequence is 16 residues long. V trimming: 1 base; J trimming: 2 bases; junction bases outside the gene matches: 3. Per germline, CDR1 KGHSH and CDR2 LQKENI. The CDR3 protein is CASSPRLAGTQETQYF. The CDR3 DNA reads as TGTGCCAGCTCACCACGACTAGCGGGGACTCAAGAGACCCAGTACTTC.

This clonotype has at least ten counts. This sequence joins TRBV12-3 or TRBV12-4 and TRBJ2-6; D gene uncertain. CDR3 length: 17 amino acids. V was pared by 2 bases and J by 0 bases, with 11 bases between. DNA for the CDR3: TGTGCCAGCAGTTTACTCAGCGCACGCTCTGGGGCCAACGTCCTGACTTTC. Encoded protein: CASSLLSARSGANVLTF.

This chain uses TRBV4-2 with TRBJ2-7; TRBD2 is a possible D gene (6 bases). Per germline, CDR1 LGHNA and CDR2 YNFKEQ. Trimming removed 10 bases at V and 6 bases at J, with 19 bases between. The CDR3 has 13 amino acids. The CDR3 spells CAMGLGRIGEQYF. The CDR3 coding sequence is TGTGCCATGGGCCTCGGGAGAATCGGCGAGCAGTACTTC.

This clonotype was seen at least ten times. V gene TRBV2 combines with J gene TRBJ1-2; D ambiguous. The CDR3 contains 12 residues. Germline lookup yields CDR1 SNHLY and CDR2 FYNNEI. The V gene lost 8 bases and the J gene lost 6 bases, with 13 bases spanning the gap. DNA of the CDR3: TGTGCCAGCTTACCCACCCTAGATGGCTACACCTTC. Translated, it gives CASLPTLDGYTF.

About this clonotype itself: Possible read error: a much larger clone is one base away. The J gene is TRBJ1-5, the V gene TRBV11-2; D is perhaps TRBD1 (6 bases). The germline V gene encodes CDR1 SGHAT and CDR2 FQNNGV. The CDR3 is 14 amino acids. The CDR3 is CATSPTGSVQPQHF. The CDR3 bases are TGTGCCACCAGCCCAACAGGGTCCGTCCAGCCCCAGCATTTT.

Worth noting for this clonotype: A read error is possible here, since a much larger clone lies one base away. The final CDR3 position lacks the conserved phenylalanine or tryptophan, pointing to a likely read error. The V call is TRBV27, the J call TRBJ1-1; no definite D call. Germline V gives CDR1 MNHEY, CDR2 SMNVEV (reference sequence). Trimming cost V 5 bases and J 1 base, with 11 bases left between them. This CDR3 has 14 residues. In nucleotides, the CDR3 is TGTGCCAGCAGTCCCACCGAGGGGAACACTGAAGCTTTCTAT. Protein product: CASSPTEGNTEAFY.

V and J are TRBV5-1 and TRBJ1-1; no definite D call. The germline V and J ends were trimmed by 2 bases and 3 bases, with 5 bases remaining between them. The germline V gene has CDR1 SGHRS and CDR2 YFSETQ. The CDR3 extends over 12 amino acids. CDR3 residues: CASSFGDTEAFF. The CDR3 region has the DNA TGCGCCAGCAGCTTTGGGGACACTGAAGCTTTCTTT.

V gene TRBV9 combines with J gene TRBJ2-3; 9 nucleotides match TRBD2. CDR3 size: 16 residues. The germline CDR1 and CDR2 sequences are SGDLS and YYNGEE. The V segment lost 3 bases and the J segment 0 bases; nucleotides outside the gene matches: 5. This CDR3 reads CASSGERGDSTDTQYF. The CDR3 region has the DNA TGTGCCAGCAGCGGGGAGCGGGGGGACAGCACAGATACGCAGTATTTT.

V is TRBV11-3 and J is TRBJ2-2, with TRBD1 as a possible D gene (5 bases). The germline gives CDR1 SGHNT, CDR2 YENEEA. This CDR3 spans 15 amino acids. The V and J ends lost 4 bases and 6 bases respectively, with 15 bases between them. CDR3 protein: CASSSRRTRPGELFF. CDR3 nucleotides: TGTGCCAGCAGCTCACGAAGGACAAGACCCGGGGAGCTGTTTTTT.

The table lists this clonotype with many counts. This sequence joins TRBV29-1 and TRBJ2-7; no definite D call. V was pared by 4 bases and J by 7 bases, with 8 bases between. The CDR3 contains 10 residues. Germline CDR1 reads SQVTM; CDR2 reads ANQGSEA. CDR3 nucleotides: TGCAGCGTTGTTGTAGGGGAGCAGTACTTC. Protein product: CSVVVGEQYF.

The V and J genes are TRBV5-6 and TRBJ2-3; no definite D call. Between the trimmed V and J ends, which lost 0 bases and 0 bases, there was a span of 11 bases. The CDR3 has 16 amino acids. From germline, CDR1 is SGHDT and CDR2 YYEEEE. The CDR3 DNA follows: TGTGCCAGCAGCTTGGTCGCGGCTACGAGCACAGATACGCAGTATTTT. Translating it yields CASSLVAATSTDTQYF.